What follows are 15 T cell receptor beta chains derived from one specimen sequenced in a study of T cells in placental villitis. The libraries were made with immunoSEQ v4. Clones were sequenced by immunoSEQ multiplex PCR, and TCRdb holds only the in-frame ones, with some missing. The data hold some 6,100 clones, with approximately 78% observed a single time. The sample consisted of placental tissue containing maternal and fetal cells. These receptor sequences come from a human patient with infectious villitis; the placental T cells may come from both mother and fetus.

This sequence joins TRBV11-2 and TRBJ1-1; D is uncertain. The CDR3 sequence is 13 residues long. Looked up from germline, CDR1 is SGHAT and CDR2 is FQNNGV. V dropped 5 bases and J dropped 1 base, with 8 bases sitting between them. The CDR3 DNA sequence: TGTGCCAGCAGCGGTACTGAGAACACTGAAGCTTTCTTT. It specifies CASSGTENTEAFF.

The chain is built from TRBV7-2 and TRBJ2-5; the D gene is possibly TRBD1 (5 bases). The CDR3 has 15 residues. Trimming took off 3 bases at V and 5 bases at J, with 16 bases between the two ends. Per the germline V gene, CDR1 is SGHTA and CDR2 is FQGNSA. CDR3 protein: CASSFGQGKGETQYF. CDR3 coding DNA: TGTGCCAGCAGCTTCGGGCAGGGAAAGGGGGAGACCCAGTACTTC.

The CDR3 reads CASSVEGQNTDTQYF. The CDR3, as DNA: TGTGCCAGCAGCGTAGAGGGACAGAACACAGATACGCAGTATTTT. V usage is TRBV9 and J usage is TRBJ2-3; 7 bases are shared with TRBD1. Trimming cost V 0 bases and J 2 bases; bases outside gene matches: 3. Per germline, CDR1 SGDLS and CDR2 YYNGEE. CDR3 length equals 15 residues.

This chain connects TRBV7-9 to TRBJ1-2; D unclear. V lost 3 bases and J 3 bases, leaving 5 bases between the germline ends. CDR3 length: 12 residues. Germline CDR1 is SEHNR and CDR2 is FQNEAQ (reference sequence). CDR3 region: CASSFGDYGYTF. Here the CDR3 DNA reads TGTGCCAGCAGCTTTGGGGACTATGGCTACACCTTC.

The CDR3 DNA sequence: TGTGCCAGCAGCTTACCAGCCAGCATGAACACTGAAGCTTTCTTT. Its translation is CASSLPASMNTEAFF. This chain connects TRBV5-8 to TRBJ1-1; D call uncertain. This CDR3 has 15 residues. Trimming left V 2 bases short and J 0 bases short, with 11 bases between. Germline lookup yields CDR1 SGHTS and CDR2 YDEGEE.

The gene calls are TRBV24-1 and TRBJ1-1; 9 nucleotides line up with TRBD1. Germline CDR1 KGHDR, CDR2 SFDVKD. J lost 2 bases, V lost 5 bases, and 17 bases had no gene match. The CDR3 loop spans 19 amino acids. The CDR3 here is CATSVQGARGSAYNTEAFF. CDR3 coding DNA: TGTGCCACCAGTGTACAGGGGGCGCGAGGGTCGGCTTATAACACTGAAGCTTTCTTT.

The CDR3 DNA sequence: TGTGCCAGCGCGGTCGGGACTGAAGCTTTCTTT. It codes for CASAVGTEAFF. This chain links TRBV27 with TRBJ1-1, with D unclear. The CDR3 consists of 11 residues. Germline assignment: CDR1 MNHEY and CDR2 SMNVEV (reference sequence). V was cut by 8 bases and J by 5 bases, with 9 bases left in between.

This clone was observed a few times. V and J are TRBV6-5 and TRBJ2-7; 9 nucleotides agree with TRBD1. The CDR3 length is 15 residues. J gave up 1 base and V 4 bases, and 5 bases lay outside the gene matches. Germline V lookup: CDR1 MNHEY, CDR2 SVGAGI. CDR3 coding DNA: TGTGCCAGCAGTTTCGGGACAGGGAGGTCCTACGAGCAGTACTTC. Protein sequence: CASSFGTGRSYEQYF.

J is TRBJ1-2 and V is TRBV4-2; no firm D call. Germline-derived CDR1 and CDR2 are LGHNA and YNFKEQ. With 0 bases removed from V and 2 bases from J, the gap between germline ends came to 1 base. This CDR3 contains 12 residues. DNA of the CDR3: TGTGCCAGCAGCCAAGAGAACTATGGCTACACCTTC. Its translation is CASSQENYGYTF.

The CDR3 nucleotides read TGTGCCAGCAGCCCCGGGACAGGGCTTCAGCCCCAGCATTTT. This sequence encodes CASSPGTGLQPQHF. The rearrangement uses TRBV7-3 and TRBJ1-5, with 9 bases that match TRBD1. The V gene end was trimmed by 5 bases and the J gene end by 6 bases; junction bases not matched to a gene: 5. In germline, CDR1 is SGHTA, CDR2 FQGTGA. The CDR3 extends over 14 amino acids.

The CDR3: CASSPQTRTGNTIYF. As DNA, the CDR3 is TGTGCCAGCAGCCCGCAAACCCGGACAGGGAACACCATATATTTT. The chain carries TRBV7-2 and TRBJ1-3; 8 positions agree with TRBD1. Losses at the gene ends were 5 bases for V and 7 bases for J; bases not matched to a gene: 10. This CDR3 is 15 amino acids long. Germline V gives CDR1 SGHTA, CDR2 FQGNSA.

This clone was detected only once. The chain employs TRBV6-5 and TRBJ1-4; D is unclear. The V and J ends lost 2 bases and 0 bases respectively, with 1 base between them. The CDR3 extends over 13 amino acids. Germline loops: CDR1 MNHEY, CDR2 SVGAGI. In DNA form, the CDR3 reads TGTGCCAGCAGTTACACAACTAATGAAAAACTGTTTTTT. This gives the protein CASSYTTNEKLFF.

The CDR3 loop is CASSSRAGELFF. The DNA of the CDR3 is TGTGCCAGCAGCTCCAGGGCCGGGGAGCTGTTTTTT. The chain combines TRBV7-2 with TRBJ2-2; D possibly corresponds to TRBD1 (5 bases). Deletions cut 4 bases from V and 6 bases from J, with 6 bases between. The CDR3 has 12 residues. Germline-derived CDR1 and CDR2 are SGHTA and FQGNSA.

This clone appeared a single time. The rearrangement uses TRBV4-2 and TRBJ2-1; TRBD1 matches 9 bases. Trimming removed 0 bases from V and 10 bases from J; junction bases left unmatched: 7. Germline values: CDR1 LGHNA, CDR2 YNFKEQ. There are 15 residues in the CDR3. In DNA, the CDR3 is TGTGCCAGCAGCCAAGAGAAACAGGGGGCAGGAGAGCAGTTCTTC. The encoded protein is CASSQEKQGAGEQFF.

This rearrangement joins TRBV6-5 to TRBJ1-2; no firm D call. CDR1 is MNHEY and CDR2 is SVGAGI in the germline V gene. The CDR3 runs to 13 residues. With 0 bases removed from V and 3 bases from J, the gap between germline ends came to 5 bases. Written as DNA, the CDR3 is TGTGCCAGCAGTTACTCCGGAGACTATGGCTACACCTTC. Protein sequence: CASSYSGDYGYTF.